This T cell receptor (beta chain) was found in a study of blood T cell repertoires in COVID-19. Study-level information: Collection of acute and convalescent COVID-19 samples took place in the United States, Italy and Spain. Sample material is recorded as cDNA or gDNA derived from T cells, B-cell-depleted T cells, or PBMCs.

Original processing methods: Amplification with reference gene primers provided the estimates of nucleated cell counts. Profiled with immunoSEQ multiplex PCR; TCRdb holds only in-frame clones, not every one. The V and J calls and clone size are taken from that table; D and trimming were inferred from the DNA. The table includes 75,000 to 95,000 clones, 90% detected once. CDR3 length equals 12 residues. This rearrangement joins TRBV12-2 to TRBJ2-5; the DNA was not used to check the table's D call, TRBD2. TRBV12-2 is reported as a pseudogene. The sequenced sample consisted of peripheral blood. This clonotype was obtained from a man aged 55 to 70 with acute or convalescent COVID-19. CDR3 coding DNA: TGTGCAAGTAACAGAGGGTCAGAGACCCAGTACTTC. This sequence encodes CASNRGSETQYF.